Presented here are 11 T cell receptor beta chains from one specimen sequenced in a study of early T cells in non-severe SARS-CoV-2 infection (dated by TCRdb to about 2021). The receptor library was made with 5' RACE. Instrument on record: NextSeq 500. TCRdb redid the processing of the public reads, applying fastp at Q25 and MiXCR, and retained in-frame beta chains. A single entry per CDR3 protein holds the most common genes and DNA from its merged rows. The sample table shows roughly 26,000 distinct CDR3 sequences, and 4.5% to 6% are seen once. The ten largest account for under 5% of the sample. Sequencing input: whole blood. The receptors come from an adult who was a healthcare worker with PCR-confirmed SARS-CoV-2 infection or an uninfected control (not recorded which).

This clonotype was observed at least ten times. The rearrangement joins TRBV6-6 to TRBJ2-1; D may be TRBD2 (6 bases). The germline V gene has CDR1 MNHNY and CDR2 SVGAGI (reference sequence). The ends were cut back, 2 bases at V and 2 bases at J, with 7 bases in the middle. CDR3 length: 14 amino acids. CDR3 region: CASSYGRTYNEQFF. The CDR3 DNA is TGTGCCAGCAGTTACGGGAGGACCTACAATGAGCAGTTCTTC.

Many counts were recorded for this clonotype. The rearrangement uses TRBV12-5 and TRBJ2-3; no firm D call. Germline V gene data show CDR1 as LGHNT and CDR2 as FRNRAP. The CDR3 runs 15 residues. With 0 bases removed from V and 8 bases from J, the gap between germline ends came to 15 bases. The CDR3 sequence is CASGLVLGLLGTQYF. The CDR3 bases are TGTGCTAGTGGTTTGGTACTGGGCCTCCTGGGTACGCAGTATTTT.

Note on this clonotype: A much larger clone lies one base from this, so it may be a read error. The chain is built from TRBV15 and TRBJ2-3; 8 nucleotides align to TRBD1. The CDR3 extends over 17 amino acids. Germline CDR1 and CDR2: LNHNV and YYDKDF (reference sequence). V was pared by 8 bases and J by 4 bases, with 17 bases of the junction left unmatched. The CDR3 nucleotides are TGTGCCACCGGCCAGACCCGGGACAGGAGGGGCCCAGATACGCAGTATTTT. Translated, it gives CATGQTRDRRGPDTQYF.

This rearrangement joins TRBV3-1 to TRBJ1-1, with D possibly TRBD1 on 5 matching bases. V dropped 2 bases and J dropped 3 bases, with 7 bases sitting between them. CDR1 is LGHDT and CDR2 is YNNKEL in the germline V gene (reference sequence). This CDR3 contains 13 residues. The chain's CDR3 is CASSQQQDTEAFF. The CDR3 DNA follows: TGTGCCAGCAGCCAACAACAGGACACTGAAGCTTTCTTT.

A few counts support this clonotype. The chain links TRBV6-6 to TRBJ2-7, with 7 bases lining up with TRBD1. Trimming cost V 6 bases and J 1 base; bases outside gene matches: 6. This CDR3 is built from 14 residues. The germline CDR1 and CDR2 sequences are MNHNY and SVGAGI (reference sequence). CDR3 nucleotide sequence: TGTGCCAGCAGACCGGGGACAGTTTCCTACGAGCAGTACTTC. Protein sequence: CASRPGTVSYEQYF.

This clonotype was seen at least ten times. The V gene is TRBV12-3 or TRBV12-4, the J gene TRBJ2-5; 7 bases agree with TRBD2. The V segment lost 5 bases and the J segment 7 bases; nucleotides outside the gene matches: 10. The CDR3 is 14 residues long. The CDR3 nucleotides read TGTGCCAGCAGTCCTGGGGGGGGTCGGATGACCCAGTACTTC. Its translation: CASSPGGGRMTQYF.

In its sample, this clonotype was seen a few times. V gene TRBV29-1 combines with J gene TRBJ2-7; D not resolved. Germline values: CDR1 SQVTM, CDR2 ANQGSEA. CDR3 length: 14 residues. V was cut by 4 bases and J by 5 bases, with 18 bases left in between. CDR3 bases: TGCAGCGTTGCCAGATCAAGTGTTCGGAACGAGCAGTACTTC. Protein: CSVARSSVRNEQYF.

This clonotype was counted ten times or more. This sequence joins TRBV5-1 and TRBJ2-7; the D is unclear. This CDR3 region has 14 residues. Trimming removed 0 bases from V and 3 bases from J, with 10 bases in between. From germline, CDR1 is SGHRS and CDR2 YFSETQ. This chain's CDR3 is CASSLGLGNYEQYF. DNA of the CDR3: TGCGCCAGCAGCTTGGGCCTCGGAAACTACGAGCAGTACTTC.

The chain recombines TRBV7-2 with TRBJ2-5; D is unresolved. V lost 5 bases to trimming and J lost 5 bases, with 12 bases between them. The germline V gene has CDR1 SGHTA and CDR2 FQGNSA. The CDR3 loop spans 13 amino acids. Here the CDR3 reads CASSPRTYETQYF. Written as DNA, the CDR3 is TGTGCCAGCAGCCCACGGACCTATGAGACCCAGTACTTC.

This clonotype was detected ten times or more. The rearrangement links TRBV5-1 to TRBJ1-1; D uncertain. Looked up from germline, CDR1 is SGHRS and CDR2 is YFSETQ. This CDR3 is 14 amino acids long. V lost 0 bases to trimming and J lost 5 bases, with 11 bases between them. The CDR3 DNA reads as TGCGCCAGCAGCTTGGAGTTCGGGGTAACTGAAGCTTTCTTT. It specifies CASSLEFGVTEAFF.

This clonotype was counted many times. The genes are TRBV11-2 and TRBJ2-5; D is perhaps TRBD1 or TRBD2 (5 bases each). CDR3 size: 15 residues. Germline V gene lookup returns CDR1 SGHAT and CDR2 FQNNGV. Trimming took 4 bases from V and 8 from J, leaving 20 bases between them. The CDR3, as DNA: TGTGCCAGCAGCTCGACTACAGGTTTTCAAGGCACCCAGTACTTC. Its protein product is CASSSTTGFQGTQYF.